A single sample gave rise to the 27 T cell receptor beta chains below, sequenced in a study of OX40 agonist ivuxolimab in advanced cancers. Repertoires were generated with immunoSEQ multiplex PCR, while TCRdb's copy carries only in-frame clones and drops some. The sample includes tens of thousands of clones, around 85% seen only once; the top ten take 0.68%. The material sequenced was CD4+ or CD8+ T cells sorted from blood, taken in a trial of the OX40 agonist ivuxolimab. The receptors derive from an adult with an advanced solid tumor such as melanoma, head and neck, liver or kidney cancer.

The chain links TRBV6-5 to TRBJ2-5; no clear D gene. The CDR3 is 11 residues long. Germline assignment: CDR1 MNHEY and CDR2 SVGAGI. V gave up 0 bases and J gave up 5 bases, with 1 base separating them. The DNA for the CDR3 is TGTGCCAGCAGTTACTCTGAGACCCAGTACTTC. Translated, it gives CASSYSETQYF.

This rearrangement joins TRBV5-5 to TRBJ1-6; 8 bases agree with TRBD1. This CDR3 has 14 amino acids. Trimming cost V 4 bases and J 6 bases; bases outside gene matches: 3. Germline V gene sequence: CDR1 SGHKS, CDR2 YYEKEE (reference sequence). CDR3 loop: CASSMGQANSPLHF. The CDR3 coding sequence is TGTGCCAGCAGCATGGGACAGGCTAATTCACCCCTCCACTTT.

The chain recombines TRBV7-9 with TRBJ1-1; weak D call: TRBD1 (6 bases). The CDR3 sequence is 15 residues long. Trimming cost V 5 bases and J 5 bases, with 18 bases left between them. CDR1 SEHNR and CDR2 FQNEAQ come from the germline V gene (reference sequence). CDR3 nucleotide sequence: TGTGCCAGCAGCCTTCGACAGGAGCCTAGGACTGAAGCTTTCTTT. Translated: CASSLRQEPRTEAFF.

The CDR3, as DNA: TGTGCCAGCTCACCTGGAATCCGTGGGGATGAGCAGTTCTTC. Its translation is CASSPGIRGDEQFF. The chain employs TRBV18 and TRBJ2-1; the D is unclear. Trimming took off 3 bases at V and 8 bases at J, with 14 bases between the two ends. The germline V gene encodes CDR1 KGHSH and CDR2 LQKENI. The CDR3 loop spans 14 amino acids.

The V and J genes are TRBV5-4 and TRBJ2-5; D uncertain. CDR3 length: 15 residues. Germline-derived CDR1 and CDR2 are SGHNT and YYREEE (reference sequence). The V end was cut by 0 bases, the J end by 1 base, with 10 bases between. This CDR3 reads CASSLATAGQETQYF. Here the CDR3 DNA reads TGTGCCAGCAGCTTGGCCACGGCAGGCCAAGAGACCCAGTACTTC.

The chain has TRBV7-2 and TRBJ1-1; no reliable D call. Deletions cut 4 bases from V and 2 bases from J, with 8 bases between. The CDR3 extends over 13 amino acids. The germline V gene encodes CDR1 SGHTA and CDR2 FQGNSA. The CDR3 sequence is CASSSGYNTEAFF. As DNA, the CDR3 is TGTGCCAGCAGCTCCGGGTACAACACTGAAGCTTTCTTT. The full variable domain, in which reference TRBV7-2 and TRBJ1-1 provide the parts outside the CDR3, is GAGVSQSPSNKVTEKGKDVELRCDPISGHTALYWYRQSLGQGLEFLIYFQGNSAPDKSGLPSDRFSAERTGGSVSTLTIQRTQQEDSAVYLCASSSGYNTEAFFGQGTRLTVV.

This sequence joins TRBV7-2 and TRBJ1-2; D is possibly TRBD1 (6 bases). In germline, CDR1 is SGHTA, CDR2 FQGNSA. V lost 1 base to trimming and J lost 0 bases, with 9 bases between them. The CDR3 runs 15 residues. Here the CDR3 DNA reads TGTGCCAGCAGCTTAGTGGGGGGCTCTAACTATGGCTACACCTTC. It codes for CASSLVGGSNYGYTF.

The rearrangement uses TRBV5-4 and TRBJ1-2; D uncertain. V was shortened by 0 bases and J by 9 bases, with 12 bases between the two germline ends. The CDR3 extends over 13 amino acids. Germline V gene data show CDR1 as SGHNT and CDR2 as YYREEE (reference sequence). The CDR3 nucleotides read TGTGCCAGCAGCTTGGACACCCGGAAGAGCTACACCTTC. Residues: CASSLDTRKSYTF.

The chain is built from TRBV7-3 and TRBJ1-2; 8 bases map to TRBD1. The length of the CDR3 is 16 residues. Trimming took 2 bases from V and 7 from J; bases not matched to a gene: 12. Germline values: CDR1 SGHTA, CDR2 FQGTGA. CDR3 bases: TGTGCCAGCAGCTTACTTGGACAGGGAAGTCTTGCTGGCTACACCTTC. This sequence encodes CASSLLGQGSLAGYTF.

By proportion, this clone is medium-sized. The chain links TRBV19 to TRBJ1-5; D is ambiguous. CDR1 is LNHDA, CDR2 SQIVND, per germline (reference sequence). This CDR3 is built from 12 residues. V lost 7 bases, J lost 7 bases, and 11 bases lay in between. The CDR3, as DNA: TGTGCCAGTACCATATCGTCGCAGCCCCAGCATTTT. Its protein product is CASTISSQPQHF.

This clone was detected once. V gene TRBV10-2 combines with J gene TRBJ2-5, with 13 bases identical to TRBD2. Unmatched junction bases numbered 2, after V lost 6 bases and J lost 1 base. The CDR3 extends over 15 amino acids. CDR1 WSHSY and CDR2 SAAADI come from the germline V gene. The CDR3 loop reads CASRGTSGAQETQYF. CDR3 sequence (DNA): TGCGCCAGCAGGGGGACTAGCGGGGCCCAAGAGACCCAGTACTTC.

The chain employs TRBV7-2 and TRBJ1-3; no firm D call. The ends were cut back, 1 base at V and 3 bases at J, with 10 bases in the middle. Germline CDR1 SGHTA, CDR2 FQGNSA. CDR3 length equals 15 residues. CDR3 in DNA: TGTGCCAGCAGCTTAGTGCGGGGAGTTGGAAACACCATATATTTT. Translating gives CASSLVRGVGNTIYF.

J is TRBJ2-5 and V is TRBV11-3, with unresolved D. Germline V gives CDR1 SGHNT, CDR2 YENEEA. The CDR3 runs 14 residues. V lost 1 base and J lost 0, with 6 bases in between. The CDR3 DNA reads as TGTGCCAGCAGCTTAGGACCAAACCAAGAGACCCAGTACTTC. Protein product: CASSLGPNQETQYF.

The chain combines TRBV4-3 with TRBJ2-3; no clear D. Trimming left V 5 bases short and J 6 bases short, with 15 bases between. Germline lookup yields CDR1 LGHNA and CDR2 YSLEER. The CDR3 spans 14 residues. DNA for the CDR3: TGCGCCAGCAGCTATGACCCTGGTGGCGATACGCAGTATTTT. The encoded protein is CASSYDPGGDTQYF.

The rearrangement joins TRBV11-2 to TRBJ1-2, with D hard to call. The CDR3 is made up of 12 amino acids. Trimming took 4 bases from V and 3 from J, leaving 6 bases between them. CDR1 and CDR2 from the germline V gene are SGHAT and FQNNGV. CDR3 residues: CASSSSYYGYTF. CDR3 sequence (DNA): TGTGCCAGCAGCTCGTCCTACTATGGCTACACCTTC.

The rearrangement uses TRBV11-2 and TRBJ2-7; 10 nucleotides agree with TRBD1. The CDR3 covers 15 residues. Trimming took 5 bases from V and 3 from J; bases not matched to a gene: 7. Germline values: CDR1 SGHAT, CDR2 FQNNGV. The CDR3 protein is CASSPDRGQFYEQYF. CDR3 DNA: TGTGCCAGCAGCCCCGACAGGGGGCAATTCTACGAGCAGTACTTC.

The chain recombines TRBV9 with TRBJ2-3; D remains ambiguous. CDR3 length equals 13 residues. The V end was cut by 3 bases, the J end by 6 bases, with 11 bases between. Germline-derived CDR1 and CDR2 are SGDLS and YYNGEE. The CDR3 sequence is CASSAPGVDTQYF. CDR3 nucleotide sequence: TGTGCCAGCAGCGCTCCTGGGGTGGATACGCAGTATTTT.

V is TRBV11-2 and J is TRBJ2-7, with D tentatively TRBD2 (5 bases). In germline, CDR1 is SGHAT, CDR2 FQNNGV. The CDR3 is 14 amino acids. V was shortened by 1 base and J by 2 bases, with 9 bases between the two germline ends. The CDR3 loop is CASSLAAGTYEQYF. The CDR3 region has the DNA TGTGCCAGCAGCTTAGCGGCGGGTACCTACGAGCAGTACTTC.

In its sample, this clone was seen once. CDR3 DNA sequence: TGTGCCAGCAGTTTATTTAAGGATACTGAAGCTTTCTTT. Translated: CASSLFKDTEAFF. This chain connects TRBV28 to TRBJ1-1; unclear D gene. The CDR3 totals 13 residues. The V and J ends lost 1 base and 5 bases respectively, with 8 bases between them. Germline-derived CDR1 and CDR2 are MDHEN and SYDVKM.

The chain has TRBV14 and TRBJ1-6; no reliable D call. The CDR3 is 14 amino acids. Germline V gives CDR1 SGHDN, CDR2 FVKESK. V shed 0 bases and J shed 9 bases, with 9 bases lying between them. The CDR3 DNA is TGTGCCAGCAGCCAAGATTGGACGGGTTCACCCCTCCACTTT. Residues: CASSQDWTGSPLHF.

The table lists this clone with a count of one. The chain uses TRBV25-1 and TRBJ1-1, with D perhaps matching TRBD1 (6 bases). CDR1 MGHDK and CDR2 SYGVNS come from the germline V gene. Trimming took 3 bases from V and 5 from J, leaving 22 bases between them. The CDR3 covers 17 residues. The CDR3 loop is CASSDLSSGTWQTEAFF. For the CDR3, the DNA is TGTGCCAGCAGTGACCTTTCCTCCGGGACATGGCAGACTGAAGCTTTCTTT.

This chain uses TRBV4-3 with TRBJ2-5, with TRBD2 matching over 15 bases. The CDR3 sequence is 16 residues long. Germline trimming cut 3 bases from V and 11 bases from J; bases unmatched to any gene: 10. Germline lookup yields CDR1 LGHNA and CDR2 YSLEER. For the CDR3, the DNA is TGCGCCAGCAGCCAGGGACTAGCGGGGGGTTCGCATGAGCAGTACTTC. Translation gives CASSQGLAGGSHEQYF.

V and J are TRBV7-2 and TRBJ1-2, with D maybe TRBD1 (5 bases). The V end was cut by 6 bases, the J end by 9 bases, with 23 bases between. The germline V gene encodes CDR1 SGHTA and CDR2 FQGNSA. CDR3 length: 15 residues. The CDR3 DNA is TGTGCCAGCAGAACGACTAGGGGAAATCTTGGGAGCTACACCTTC. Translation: CASRTTRGNLGSYTF. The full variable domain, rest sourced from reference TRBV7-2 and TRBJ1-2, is GAGVSQSPSNKVTEKGKDVELRCDPISGHTALYWYRQSLGQGLEFLIYFQGNSAPDKSGLPSDRFSAERTGGSVSTLTIQRTQQEDSAVYLCASRTTRGNLGSYTFGSGTRLTVV.

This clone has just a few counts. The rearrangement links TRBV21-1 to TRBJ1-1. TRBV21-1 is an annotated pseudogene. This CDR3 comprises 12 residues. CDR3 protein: CASKTRATEAFF. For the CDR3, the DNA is TGTGCCAGCAAAACCCGTGCCACTGAAGCTTTCTTT.

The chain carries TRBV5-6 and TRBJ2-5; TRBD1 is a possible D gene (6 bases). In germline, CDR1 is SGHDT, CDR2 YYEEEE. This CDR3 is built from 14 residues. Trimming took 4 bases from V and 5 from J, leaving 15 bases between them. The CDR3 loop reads CASSPGTLGETQYF. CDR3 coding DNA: TGTGCCAGCAGCCCCGGGACATTGGGTGAGACCCAGTACTTC.

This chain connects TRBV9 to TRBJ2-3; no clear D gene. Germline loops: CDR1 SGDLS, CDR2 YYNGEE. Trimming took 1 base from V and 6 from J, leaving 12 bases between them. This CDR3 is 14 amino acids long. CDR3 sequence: CASSVSHSADTQYF. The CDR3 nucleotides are TGTGCCAGCAGCGTATCCCATTCTGCGGATACGCAGTATTTT. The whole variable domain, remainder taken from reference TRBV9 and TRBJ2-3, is DSGVTQTPKHLITATGQRVTLRCSPRSGDLSVYWYQQSLDQGLQFLIQYYNGEERAKGNILERFSAQQFPDLHSELNLSSLELGDSALYFCASSVSHSADTQYFGPGTRLTVL.

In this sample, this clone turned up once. CDR3 bases: TGTGCCAGCAGCCCGGGGATAACCTATGGCTACACCTTC. Protein product: CASSPGITYGYTF. The genes are TRBV11-2 and TRBJ1-2, with D unresolved. This CDR3 is built from 13 residues. Germline CDR1 and CDR2: SGHAT and FQNNGV. The V end lost 5 bases, the J end lost 4 bases, and 11 bases lay between the germline ends. The full variable domain, rest sourced from reference TRBV11-2 and TRBJ1-2, is EAGVAQSPRYKIIEKRQSVAFWCNPISGHATLYWYQQILGQGPKLLIQFQNNGVVDDSQLPKDRFSAERLKGVDSTLKIQPAKLEDSAVYLCASSPGITYGYTFGSGTRLTVV.